This T cell receptor beta chain comes out of a study of vaccination and CD4 T cells after COVID-19. Indicated treatment: approximately nine-day PBMC culture with coronavirus spike peptide pools or control peptides (ViraFEST assay). This clonotype was recorded only once. The target antigen is unknown. The germline V and J ends were trimmed by 3 bases and 5 bases, with 13 bases remaining between them. The V gene's germline CDR1 is GTSNPN and CDR2 SVGIG (reference sequence). This CDR3 spans 13 amino acids. The Oncomine TCR Beta short-read assay sequenced DNA from cultured CD4+ T cells. TCRdb itself ran the PCR reads through MiXCR, one entry per CDR3 protein. The top ten clones hold about 12% of a sample with almost 15,000 distinct CDR3 sequences, 20% to 25% of them seen once.

The chain employs TRBV30 and TRBJ1-2; D might be TRBD1 (5 bases). The source is a human donor who received a COVID-19 vaccine. The source material was CD4+ T cells from blood, cultured in vitro, sampled before SARS-CoV-2 vaccination. CDR3 sequence reads: CAWRLGLEYGYTF. The CDR3 bases are TGTGCCTGGAGACTGGGACTGGAATATGGCTACACCTTC.